This T cell receptor beta chain was captured by sequencing in a study of shared clonotypes between healthy human individuals. General observations from the study: When naive CD4 clonotypes were compared across several donors, around 5% were shared.

TCRdb's table, derived via immunoSEQ multiplex PCR, lists solely in-frame clones and lacks some. The data hold about 2.3 million clones, with approximately 93% observed a single time. The CDR3 runs to 14 residues. Germline CDR1 is MDHEN and CDR2 is SYDVKM. The ends were cut back, 6 bases at V and 5 bases at J, with 13 bases in the middle. A word on this clone: Antigen specificity is unknown.

Naive CD4+ cells were CD45RA-selected; the remaining cells were memory. The receptor's source is a man aged 18 to 29 in good health. Some clones in this sample may be carry-over from other donors' samples. Input material: naive CD4+ T cells from PBMCs. Subset of the sample: CD45RA+ positively selected. The rearrangement uses TRBV28 and TRBJ1-4; perhaps TRBD1 as D (6 bases). The DNA of the CDR3 is TGTGCCAGCAGGGTGGGGGGGCTGAATGAAAAACTGTTTTTT. It specifies CASRVGGLNEKLFF.